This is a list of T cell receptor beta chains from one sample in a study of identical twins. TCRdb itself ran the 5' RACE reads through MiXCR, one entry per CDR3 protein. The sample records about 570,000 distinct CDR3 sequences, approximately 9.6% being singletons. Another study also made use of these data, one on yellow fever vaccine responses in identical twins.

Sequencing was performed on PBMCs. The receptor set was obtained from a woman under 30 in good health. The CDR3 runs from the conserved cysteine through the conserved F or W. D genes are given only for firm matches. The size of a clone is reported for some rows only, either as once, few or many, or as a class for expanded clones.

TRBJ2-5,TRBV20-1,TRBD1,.,CSASAGGQETQYF,TGCAGTGCTAGTGCAGGGGGACAAGAGACCCAGTACTTC
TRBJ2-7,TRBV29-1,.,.,CSVATGAFSYEQYF,TGCAGCGTAGCTACCGGGGCCTTTTCCTACGAGCAGTACTTC
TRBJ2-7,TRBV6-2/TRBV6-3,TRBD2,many,CASSSGLASSYEQYF,TGTGCCAGCAGTTCCGGACTAGCGAGCTCCTACGAGCAGTACTTC
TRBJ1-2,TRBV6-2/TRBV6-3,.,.,CASSPNSGGYYDGYTF,TGTGCCAGCAGTCCGAACTCCGGGGGATACTATGATGGCTACACCTTC
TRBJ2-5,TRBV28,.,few,CASSPSSYQETQYF,TGTGCCAGCAGTCCCTCATCGTACCAAGAGACCCAGTACTTC
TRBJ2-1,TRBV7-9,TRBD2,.,CASSSPSGRVDEQFF,TGTGCCAGCAGCTCACCTAGCGGGAGGGTGGATGAGCAGTTCTTC
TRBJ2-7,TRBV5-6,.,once,CASSSGTLCYEQYF,TGTGCCAGCAGCTCCGGGACCCTCTGCTACGAGCAGTACTTC
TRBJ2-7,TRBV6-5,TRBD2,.,CASSYGSGGTDYEQYF,TGTGCCAGCAGTTACGGATCGGGGGGTACCGACTACGAGCAGTACTTC
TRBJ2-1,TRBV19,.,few,CASSTRGFLNEQFF,TGTGCCAGTAGTACCAGGGGTTTCTTGAATGAGCAGTTCTTC
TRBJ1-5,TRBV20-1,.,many,CSAKGSQVSEPQHF,TGCAGTGCTAAGGGCTCTCAGGTCTCGGAGCCCCAGCATTTT
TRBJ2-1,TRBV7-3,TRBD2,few,CASSLTTSLSYNEQFF,TGTGCCAGCAGCTTAACGACTAGCCTATCCTACAATGAGCAGTTCTTC
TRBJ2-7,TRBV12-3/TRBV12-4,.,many,CASSMTDSYEQYF,TGTGCCAGCAGTATGACTGACTCCTACGAGCAGTACTTC
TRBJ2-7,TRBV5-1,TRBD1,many,CASSLALGQGYEQYF,TGCGCCAGCAGCTTGGCCTTAGGACAGGGCTACGAGCAGTACTTC
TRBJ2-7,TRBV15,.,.,CATSIDYYEQYF,TGTGCCACCAGCATTGACTACTACGAGCAGTACTTC
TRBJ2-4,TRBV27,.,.,CASSSPQAKNIQYF,TGTGCCAGCAGTTCCCCGCAAGCCAAAAACATTCAGTACTTC
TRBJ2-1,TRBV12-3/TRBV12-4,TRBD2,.,CASTPPQKAGGPTYNEQFF,TGTGCCAGCACTCCCCCACAAAAAGCGGGAGGGCCGACCTACAATGAGCAGTTCTTC
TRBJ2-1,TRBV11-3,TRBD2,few,CASSSRTSGRSYNEQFF,TGTGCCAGCAGCTCCCGGACTAGCGGGAGGTCCTACAATGAGCAGTTCTTC
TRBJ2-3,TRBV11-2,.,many,CASSLSGGFTDTQYF,TGTGCCAGCAGCTTAAGTGGCGGCTTCACAGATACGCAGTATTTT
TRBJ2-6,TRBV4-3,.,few,CASSQDSLSSGANVLTF,TGCGCCAGCAGCCAAGACTCACTAAGCTCTGGGGCCAACGTCCTGACTTTC
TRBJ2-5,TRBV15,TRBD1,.,CATSRAGQAGTQYF,TGTGCCACCAGCAGAGCAGGACAGGCGGGGACCCAGTACTTC
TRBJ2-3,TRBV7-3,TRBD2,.,CASTAGEGIDTQYF,TGTGCCAGCACAGCGGGAGAGGGGATAGATACGCAGTATTTT
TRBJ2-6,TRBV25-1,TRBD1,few,CASSRQGLAGANVLTF,TGTGCCAGCAGTAGACAGGGGCTTGCTGGGGCCAACGTCCTGACTTTC
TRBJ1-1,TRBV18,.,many,CASSPFQGNTEAFF,TGTGCCAGCTCACCATTCCAGGGGAACACTGAAGCTTTCTTT
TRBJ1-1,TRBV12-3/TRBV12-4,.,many,CASSFLGTEAFF,TGTGCCAGCAGCTTCTTAGGAACTGAAGCTTTCTTT
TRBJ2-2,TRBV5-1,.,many,CASSFRFKVANTGELFF,TGCGCCAGCAGCTTCCGATTTAAGGTCGCGAACACCGGGGAGCTGTTTTTT